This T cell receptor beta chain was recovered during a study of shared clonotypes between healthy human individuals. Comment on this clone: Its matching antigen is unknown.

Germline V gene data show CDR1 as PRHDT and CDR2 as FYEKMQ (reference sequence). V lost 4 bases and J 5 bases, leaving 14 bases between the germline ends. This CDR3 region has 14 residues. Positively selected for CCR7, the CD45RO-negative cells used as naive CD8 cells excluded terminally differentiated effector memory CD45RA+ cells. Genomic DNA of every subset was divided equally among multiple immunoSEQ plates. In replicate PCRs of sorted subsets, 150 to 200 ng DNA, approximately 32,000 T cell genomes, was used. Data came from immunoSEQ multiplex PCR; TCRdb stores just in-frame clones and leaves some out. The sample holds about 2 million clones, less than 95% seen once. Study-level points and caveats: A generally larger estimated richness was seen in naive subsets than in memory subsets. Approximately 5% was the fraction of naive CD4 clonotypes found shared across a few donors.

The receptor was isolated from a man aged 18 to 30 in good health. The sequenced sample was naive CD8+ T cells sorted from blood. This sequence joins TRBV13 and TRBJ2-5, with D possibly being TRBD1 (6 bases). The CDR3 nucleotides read TGTGCCAGCAGCTCCGGGACATCGAGCGAGACCCAGTACTTC. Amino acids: CASSSGTSSETQYF.